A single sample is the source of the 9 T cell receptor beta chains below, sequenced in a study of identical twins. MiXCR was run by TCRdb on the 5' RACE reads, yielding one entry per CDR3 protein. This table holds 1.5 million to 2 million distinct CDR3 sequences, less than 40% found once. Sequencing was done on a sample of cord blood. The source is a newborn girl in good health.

CDR3 residues: CATSEGQGYEQFF. CDR3 bases: TGTGCCACCAGTGAGGGACAGGGGTACGAGCAGTTCTTC. V and J are TRBV24-1 and TRBJ2-1; 10 nucleotides align to TRBD1. Germline CDR1 is KGHDR and CDR2 is SFDVKD. V was pared by 4 bases and J by 10 bases, with 3 bases of the junction left unmatched. The CDR3 sequence is 13 residues long.

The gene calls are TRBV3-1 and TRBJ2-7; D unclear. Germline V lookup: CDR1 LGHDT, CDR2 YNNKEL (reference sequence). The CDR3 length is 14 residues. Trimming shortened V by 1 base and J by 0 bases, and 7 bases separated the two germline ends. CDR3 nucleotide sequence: TGTGCCAGCAGCCAAGTTAGGACCTCCTACGAGCAGTACTTC. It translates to CASSQVRTSYEQYF.

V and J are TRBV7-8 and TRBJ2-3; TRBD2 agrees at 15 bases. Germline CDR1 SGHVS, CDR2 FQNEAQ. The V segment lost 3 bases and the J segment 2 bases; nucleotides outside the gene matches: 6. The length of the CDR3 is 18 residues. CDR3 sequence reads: CASSFLGTSGGYTDTQYF. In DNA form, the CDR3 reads TGTGCCAGCAGCTTCCTAGGGACTAGCGGGGGGTACACAGATACGCAGTATTTT.

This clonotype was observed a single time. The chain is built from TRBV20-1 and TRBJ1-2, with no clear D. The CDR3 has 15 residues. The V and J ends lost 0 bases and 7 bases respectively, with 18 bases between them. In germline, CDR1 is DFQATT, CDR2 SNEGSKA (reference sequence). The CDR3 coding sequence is TGCAGTGCTAGAGATGGAGCAGGATTGATAGGTGGCTACACCTTC. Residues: CSARDGAGLIGGYTF.

CDR3 sequence (DNA): TGTGCCATCAGCAAAGACAGGGGCTTACCCCTGGGCACTGAAGCTTTCTTT. Translation gives CAISKDRGLPLGTEAFF. This chain uses TRBV10-3 with TRBJ1-1, with 8 bases lining up with TRBD1. The germline CDR1 and CDR2 sequences are ENHRY and SYGVKD. The CDR3 extends over 17 amino acids. The V gene end was trimmed by 6 bases and the J gene end by 4 bases; junction bases not matched to a gene: 16.

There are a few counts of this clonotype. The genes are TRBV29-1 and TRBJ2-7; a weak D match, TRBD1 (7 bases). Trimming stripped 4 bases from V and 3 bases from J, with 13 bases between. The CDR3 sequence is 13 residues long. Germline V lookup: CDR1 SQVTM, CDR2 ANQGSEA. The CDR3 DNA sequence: TGCAGCGTTGGGACAGGAGGGGACTACGAGCAGTACTTC. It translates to CSVGTGGDYEQYF.

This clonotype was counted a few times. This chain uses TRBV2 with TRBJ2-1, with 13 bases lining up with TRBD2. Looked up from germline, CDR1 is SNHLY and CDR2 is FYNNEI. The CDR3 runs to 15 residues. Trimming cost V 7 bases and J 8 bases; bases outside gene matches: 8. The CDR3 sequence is CASTYGLAGADEQFF. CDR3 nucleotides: TGTGCCAGCACCTACGGACTAGCGGGAGCCGATGAGCAGTTCTTC.

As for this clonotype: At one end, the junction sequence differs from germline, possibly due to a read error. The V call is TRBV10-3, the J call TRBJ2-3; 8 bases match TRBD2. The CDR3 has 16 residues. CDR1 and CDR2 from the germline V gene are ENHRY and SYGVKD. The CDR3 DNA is TGTGCCATCATGGCCGCCGGGAGCGGGGGTACAGGTACGCAGTATTTT. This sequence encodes CAIMAAGSGGTGTQYF.

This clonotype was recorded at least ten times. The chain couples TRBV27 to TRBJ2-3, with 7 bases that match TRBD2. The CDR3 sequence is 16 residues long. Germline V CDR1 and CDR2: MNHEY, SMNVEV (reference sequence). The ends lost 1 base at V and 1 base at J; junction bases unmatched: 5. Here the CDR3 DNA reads TGTGCCAGCAGTTTATGGCCAGCGGGGCGCACAGATACGCAGTATTTT. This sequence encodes CASSLWPAGRTDTQYF.